A single sample gave rise to the 27 T cell receptor beta chains below, sequenced in a study of beta chain features in type 1 diabetes. As every portion of the isolated RNA was reverse transcribed, the sequencing read expressed TCRB transcripts. Clones were read by immunoSEQ multiplex PCR, and TCRdb kept only the in-frame ones, dropping some. The repertoire includes 200,000 to 250,000 clones, about 26% of them detected once, and 3.5% to 4% sits in the top ten. Sequenced input: central memory CD4+ T cells from blood. These receptors originate from a man aged 25 to 45 in good health.

The CDR3, as DNA: TGTGCCAGCAGCTTAGCGGGGGAGCAGTTCTTC. It codes for CASSLAGEQFF. The chain joins TRBV7-2 to TRBJ2-1; D gene unclear. This CDR3 region has 11 residues. The germline gives CDR1 SGHTA, CDR2 FQGNSA. Trimming pared 0 bases from V and 10 bases from J, leaving 4 bases between.

This clone was seen only a few times. V is TRBV5-5 and J is TRBJ2-1, with 7 bases lining up with TRBD1. Germline trimming cut 5 bases from V and 1 base from J; bases unmatched to any gene: 6. Germline values: CDR1 SGHKS, CDR2 YYEKEE (reference sequence). The CDR3 loop spans 15 amino acids. CDR3 coding DNA: TGTGCCAGCAGGCTTGACAGGGTGTCCTACAATGAGCAGTTCTTC. Protein product: CASRLDRVSYNEQFF.

This clone was picked up a small number of times. The V and J genes are TRBV7-4 and TRBJ2-7; 7 nucleotides match TRBD1. The germline V gene has CDR1 SGHVT and CDR2 SQSDAQ. This CDR3 contains 16 residues. J gave up 3 bases and V 7 bases, and 15 bases lay outside the gene matches. The CDR3 region has the DNA TGTGCCAGCATCACACAGGACAGGCGAACGATCTACGAGCAGTACTTC. It is translated as CASITQDRRTIYEQYF.

This clone has just a few counts. At one boundary the junction diverges from the germline segment, which might be a read error. This rearrangement joins TRBV6-5 to TRBJ2-1; no clear D. Germline assignment: CDR1 MNHEY and CDR2 SVGAGI. This CDR3 has 14 residues. This chain's CDR3 is CAISVRRAYNEQFF. For the CDR3, the DNA is TGTGCCATCAGTGTAAGAAGGGCTTACAATGAGCAGTTCTTC.

The V and J genes are TRBV7-2 and TRBJ1-2, with no clear D. Germline loops: CDR1 SGHTA, CDR2 FQGNSA. The V end lost 8 bases, the J end lost 4 bases, and 17 bases lay between the germline ends. CDR3 length: 14 amino acids. CDR3 DNA sequence: TGTGCCAGCTCGGCGGGGAGTAGTATCTATGGCTACACCTTC. Its protein is CASSAGSSIYGYTF.

This sequence joins TRBV29-1 and TRBJ2-1; D gene uncertain. The CDR3 is 12 amino acids. Between the trimmed V and J ends, which lost 0 bases and 6 bases, there was a span of 6 bases. Germline CDR1 reads SQVTM; CDR2 reads ANQGSEA. CDR3 amino acids: CSVEESVNEQFF. The CDR3 nucleotides read TGCAGCGTTGAAGAGTCCGTCAATGAGCAGTTCTTC.

This clone was detected many times. The genes are TRBV18 and TRBJ2-4, with 10 positions matching TRBD2. The CDR3 extends over 16 amino acids. Germline assignment: CDR1 KGHSH and CDR2 LQKENI. V lost 3 bases, J lost 1 base, and 3 bases stayed unmatched. CDR3 protein: CASSPLAGAAKNIQYF. DNA for the CDR3: TGTGCCAGCTCACCTCTAGCGGGAGCTGCCAAAAACATTCAGTACTTC.

This clone came up a few times. The chain has TRBV9 and TRBJ2-7; TRBD2 aligns across 7 bases. Germline lookup yields CDR1 SGDLS and CDR2 YYNGEE. The CDR3 consists of 14 residues. Losses at the gene ends were 2 bases for V and 5 bases for J; bases not matched to a gene: 7. The CDR3 spells CASSVRGGFDEQYF. In nucleotides, the CDR3 is TGTGCCAGCAGCGTTCGGGGAGGGTTCGACGAGCAGTACTTC.

The sample holds a few counts of this clone. The chain employs TRBV18 and TRBJ2-7, with 11 bases that match TRBD1. The J segment lost 7 bases and the V segment lost 3 bases, leaving 11 bases of the junction unmatched. This CDR3 has 16 residues. Germline V CDR1 and CDR2: KGHSH, LQKENI. The CDR3 DNA is TGTGCCAGCTCACCTCTTCCGGGACAGGGGGTACAAGAGCAGTACTTC. Residues: CASSPLPGQGVQEQYF.

This clone has a handful of counts. The chain carries TRBV11-2 and TRBJ2-7; no firm D call. Trimming shortened V by 4 bases and J by 10 bases, and 17 bases separated the two germline ends. The CDR3 covers 13 residues. Germline loops: CDR1 SGHAT, CDR2 FQNNGV. CDR3 sequence: CASSSEVHLPQYF. In DNA, the CDR3 is TGTGCCAGCAGCTCGGAAGTTCACTTACCCCAGTACTTC.

This clone was detected many times. The rearrangement joins TRBV14 to TRBJ1-2; no clear D gene. In germline, CDR1 is SGHDN, CDR2 FVKESK. The ends were cut back, 1 base at V and 2 bases at J, with 5 bases in the middle. The CDR3 is 13 residues long. The CDR3 nucleotides read TGTGCCAGCAGCCAAGTTCACAACTATGGCTACACCTTC. Translating it yields CASSQVHNYGYTF.

A word on this clone: Other DNA sequences in the same sample also yield this CDR3. V and J are TRBV7-2 and TRBJ2-3; 13 bases match TRBD2. CDR1 and CDR2 (germline): SGHTA, FQGNSA. This CDR3 is built from 14 residues. V shed 5 bases and J 6 bases; nucleotides not matched to a gene: 2. The CDR3 loop reads CASSTSGGGDTQYF. Written as DNA, the CDR3 is TGTGCCAGCAGCACTAGCGGGGGGGGTGATACGCAGTATTTT.

The V call is TRBV7-9, the J call TRBJ2-7, with D perhaps matching TRBD2 (5 bases). The CDR3 length is 11 residues. V lost 2 bases to trimming and J lost 10 bases, with 9 bases between them. The germline V gene encodes CDR1 SEHNR and CDR2 FQNEAQ (reference sequence). The CDR3 DNA reads TGTGCCAGCAGCTTAAAACGGGAACAGTACTTC. This codes for CASSLKREQYF.

This chain uses TRBV30 with TRBJ1-5; weak D call: TRBD1 (5 bases). Germline CDR1 is GTSNPN and CDR2 is SVGIG (reference sequence). V gave up 0 bases and J gave up 1 base, with 10 bases separating them. The CDR3 has 15 residues. The chain's CDR3 is CAWSVGGLSNQPQHF. DNA of the CDR3: TGTGCCTGGAGTGTGGGGGGGTTGAGCAATCAGCCCCAGCATTTT.

The rearrangement joins TRBV2 to TRBJ1-2, with D tentatively TRBD1 (5 bases). Deletions cut 3 bases from V and 8 bases from J, with 13 bases between. This CDR3 region has 13 residues. Germline V gene lookup returns CDR1 SNHLY and CDR2 FYNNEI. CDR3 DNA: TGTGCCAGCAGTGAGGGGACGTCTTTAGGCTACACCTTC. It codes for CASSEGTSLGYTF.

The table lists this clone with a few counts. This sequence joins TRBV6-5 and TRBJ2-3; perhaps TRBD2 as D (7 bases). CDR3 size: 13 residues. Trimming took off 7 bases at V and 8 bases at J, with 16 bases between the two ends. The germline CDR1 and CDR2 sequences are MNHEY and SVGAGI. CDR3 loop: CASNRGAPPTQYF. CDR3 DNA: TGTGCCAGCAATCGGGGGGCCCCTCCTACGCAGTATTTT.

This chain links TRBV7-2 with TRBJ2-7, with TRBD2 matching 7 bases. This CDR3 contains 16 residues. The V segment lost 5 bases and the J segment 1 base; nucleotides outside the gene matches: 11. Germline V gene data show CDR1 as SGHTA and CDR2 as FQGNSA. In nucleotides, the CDR3 is TGTGCCAGCAGCCCGGGAGGTGTTATAATTTCCTACGAGCAGTACTTC. It codes for CASSPGGVIISYEQYF.

The rearrangement links TRBV4-3 to TRBJ1-2; no definite D call. Germline CDR1 LGHNA, CDR2 YSLEER. V lost 3 bases and J lost 1, with 12 bases in between. The CDR3 is 15 residues long. CDR3 loop: CASSQGSRINYGYTF. CDR3 DNA: TGCGCCAGCAGCCAGGGGTCCAGGATTAACTATGGCTACACCTTC.

This sequence joins TRBV30 and TRBJ2-7, with D perhaps TRBD1 or TRBD2 (5 bases each). Germline values: CDR1 GTSNPN, CDR2 SVGIG (reference sequence). V was clipped by 3 bases and J by 6 bases, with 21 bases between them. There are 15 residues in the CDR3. The CDR3 region is CAWSRVGTQSPEQYF. CDR3 DNA: TGTGCCTGGAGCCGGGTGGGGACCCAGTCCCCCGAGCAGTACTTC.

Turning to this clone: The same CDR3 arises from other DNA sequences in this sample as well. V is TRBV6-5 and J is TRBJ2-7; 10 bases agree with TRBD1. Germline V gene sequence: CDR1 MNHEY, CDR2 SVGAGI. The trim removed 3 bases at V and 4 bases at J, leaving 6 bases unmatched. The CDR3 has 15 residues. The DNA for the CDR3 is TGTGCCAGCAGTTATCGGGACAGGGGTCCATACGAGCAGTACTTC. This encodes CASSYRDRGPYEQYF.

In DNA form, the CDR3 reads TGTGCCAGCAGCTTGGTCGTTAGCGGGAGATCCTACGAGCAGTACTTC. Translating it yields CASSLVVSGRSYEQYF. This chain connects TRBV11-3 to TRBJ2-7; TRBD2 aligns across 9 bases. Trimming at V came to 3 bases and at J to 1 base, leaving 7 bases not matched to a gene. This CDR3 region has 16 residues. The germline CDR1 and CDR2 sequences are SGHNT and YENEEA. Combining the CDR3 with reference TRBV11-3 and TRBJ2-7 gives the whole variable domain EAGVVQSPRYKIIEKKQPVAFWCNPISGHNTLYWYLQNLGQGPELLIRYENEEAVDDSQLPKDRFSAERLKGVDSTLKIQPAELGDSAVYLCASSLVVSGRSYEQYFGPGTRLTVT.

This clone was seen only a few times. The chain links TRBV5-1 to TRBJ2-5; D gene uncertain. The V end was cut by 4 bases, the J end by 3 bases, with 13 bases between. Per the germline V gene, CDR1 is SGHRS and CDR2 is YFSETQ. This CDR3 contains 14 residues. CDR3 residues: CASSDTSGEETQYF. The CDR3 region has the DNA TGCGCCAGCAGCGATACCTCTGGGGAAGAGACCCAGTACTTC.

The chain recombines TRBV2 with TRBJ2-3, with D maybe TRBD1 (6 bases). Between the trimmed V and J ends, which lost 4 bases and 0 bases, there was a span of 8 bases. From germline, CDR1 is SNHLY and CDR2 FYNNEI. This CDR3 is built from 14 residues. CDR3 coding DNA: TGTGCCAGCAGTGTGGGGGCCAGCACAGATACGCAGTATTTT. Translated, it gives CASSVGASTDTQYF.

This chain links TRBV28 with TRBJ2-7; TRBD2 matches 7 bases. The CDR3 runs to 12 residues. Trimming cost V 7 bases and J 7 bases; bases outside gene matches: 7. Germline loops: CDR1 MDHEN, CDR2 SYDVKM. CDR3 sequence: CASNAGGLEQYF. In nucleotides, the CDR3 is TGTGCCAGCAACGCCGGGGGACTAGAGCAGTACTTC.

This clone showed up many times. The V and J genes are TRBV5-1 and TRBJ2-3; perhaps TRBD1 as D (5 bases). Germline CDR1 is SGHRS and CDR2 is YFSETQ. V lost 2 bases and J lost 5, with 15 bases in between. This CDR3 has 15 amino acids. CDR3 region: CASSLQDIRIDTQYF. CDR3 nucleotide sequence: TGCGCCAGCAGCTTACAGGATATTCGGATAGATACGCAGTATTTT.

The rearrangement links TRBV6-1 to TRBJ1-5, with D hard to call. CDR1 is MNHNS and CDR2 is SASEGT in the germline V gene. This CDR3 comprises 16 residues. V lost 0 bases and J 0 bases, leaving 9 bases between the germline ends. The CDR3: CASSEAMVYSNQPQHF. As DNA, the CDR3 is TGTGCCAGCAGTGAAGCTATGGTATATAGCAATCAGCCCCAGCATTTT.

This clone was observed a few times. The chain combines TRBV29-1 with TRBJ2-7; D gene ambiguous. This CDR3 comprises 11 residues. From germline, CDR1 is SQVTM and CDR2 ANQGSEA. The V gene lost 0 bases and the J gene lost 6 bases, with 6 bases spanning the gap. The DNA for the CDR3 is TGCAGCGTTGAAGAAAGGGCCGAGCAGTACTTC. This translates into CSVEERAEQYF.